Detailed here is one T cell receptor beta chain. The antigen remains undetermined. The Oncomine TCR Beta short-read assay was applied to DNA of cultured CD4+ T cells. TCRdb ran MiXCR on the PCR reads and lists one entry per CDR3 protein. The sample consists of some 12,000 distinct CDR3 sequences, around 80% of them appearing once. The sample originates from a study of vaccination and CD4 T cells after COVID-19. Whole-study findings and limits: Convalescent patients displayed spike mono-reactivity in 304 of 307 vaccine-specific clones.

Treatment indicated: roughly nine-day PBMC culture with coronavirus spike peptide pools or control peptides (ViraFEST assay). Sequenced input: CD4+ T cells from blood, cultured in vitro. The receptor was derived from a human donor who had recovered from COVID-19.

The CDR3 nucleotides read TGTGCCAGCAGCTTAGTGTGGTCGAACACCGGGGAGCTGTTTTTT. Its protein product is CASSLVWSNTGELFF. V gene TRBV7-2 combines with J gene TRBJ2-2, with D uncertain. CDR1 and CDR2 from the germline V gene are SGHTA and FQGNSA. This CDR3 has 15 residues. V lost 1 base, J lost 0 bases, and 6 bases lay in between.